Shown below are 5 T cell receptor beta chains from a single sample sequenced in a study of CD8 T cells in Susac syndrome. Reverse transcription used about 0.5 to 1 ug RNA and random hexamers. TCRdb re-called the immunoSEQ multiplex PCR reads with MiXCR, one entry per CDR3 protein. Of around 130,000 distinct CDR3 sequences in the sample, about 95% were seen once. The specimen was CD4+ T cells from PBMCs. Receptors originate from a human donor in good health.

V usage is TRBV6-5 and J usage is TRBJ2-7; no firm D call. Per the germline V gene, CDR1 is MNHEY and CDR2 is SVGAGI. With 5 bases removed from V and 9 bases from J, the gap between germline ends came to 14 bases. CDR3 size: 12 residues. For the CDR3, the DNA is TGTGCCAGCAGTGAAGTAAGGTTAAGGCAGTACTTC. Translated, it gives CASSEVRLRQYF.

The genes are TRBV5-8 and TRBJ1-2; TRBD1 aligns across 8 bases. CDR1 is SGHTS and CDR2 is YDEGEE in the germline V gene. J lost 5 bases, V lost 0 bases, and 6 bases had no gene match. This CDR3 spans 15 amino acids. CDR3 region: CASSLGQGARYGYTF. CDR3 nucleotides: TGTGCCAGCAGCTTGGGCCAGGGGGCGCGGTATGGCTACACCTTC.

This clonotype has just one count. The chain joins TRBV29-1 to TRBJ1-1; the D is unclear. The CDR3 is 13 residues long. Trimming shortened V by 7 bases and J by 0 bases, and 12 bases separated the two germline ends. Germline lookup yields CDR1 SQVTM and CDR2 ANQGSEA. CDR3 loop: CSGKELLNTEAFF. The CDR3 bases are TGCAGCGGCAAGGAGCTCTTGAACACTGAAGCTTTCTTT.

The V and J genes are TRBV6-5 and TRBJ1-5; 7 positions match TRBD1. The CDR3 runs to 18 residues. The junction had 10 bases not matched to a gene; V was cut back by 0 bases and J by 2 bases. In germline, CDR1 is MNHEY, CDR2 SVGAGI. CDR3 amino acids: CASSYSMLQGTGNQPQHF. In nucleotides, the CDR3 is TGTGCCAGCAGTTACTCGATGTTACAGGGGACGGGCAATCAGCCCCAGCATTTT.

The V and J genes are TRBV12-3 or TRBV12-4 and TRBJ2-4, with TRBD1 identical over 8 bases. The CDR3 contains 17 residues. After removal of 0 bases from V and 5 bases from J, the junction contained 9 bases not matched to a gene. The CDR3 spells CASSLAQGTGNENIQYF. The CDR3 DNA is TGTGCCAGCAGTTTAGCGCAAGGGACAGGCAACGAAAACATTCAGTACTTC.